The 20 T cell receptor beta chains in this list originate from one sample, sequenced in a study of a mutant IDH1 vaccine in newly diagnosed glioma. These receptors' targets are unknown. Only in-frame clones appear in the TCRdb table, and some are missing; sequencing was by immunoSEQ multiplex PCR. This table holds about 26,000 clones, 79% found once. Time point: week 5, during vaccination. Each dose of the vaccine consisted of 300 ug of mutant IDH1 20-mer peptide, with topical imiquimod. Material: PBMCs, obtained from a glioma patient whose treatment included an IDH1 peptide vaccine. Every receptor here comes from a man between 40 and 49 years old with glioma. Some clones in this sample may be carry-over from other donors' samples.

This clone turned up a few times. The chain is built from TRBV27 and TRBJ2-2; 9 nucleotides align to TRBD2. The CDR3 runs 17 residues. After removal of 7 bases from V and 5 bases from J, the junction contained 14 bases not matched to a gene. Germline V gives CDR1 MNHEY, CDR2 SMNVEV (reference sequence). The CDR3 region has the DNA TGTGCCAGCACCCCGGGACTAGCCCGATTCCGGACCGGGGAGCTGTTTTTT. It is translated as CASTPGLARFRTGELFF.

This clone was found a few times. The chain couples TRBV7-9 to TRBJ2-7; D call uncertain. Trimming cost V 2 bases and J 4 bases, with 6 bases left between them. In germline, CDR1 is SEHNR, CDR2 FQNEAQ (reference sequence). The CDR3 totals 12 residues. The CDR3: CASSLKSYEQYF. For the CDR3, the DNA is TGTGCCAGCAGCTTAAAGTCTTACGAGCAGTACTTC.

The J gene is TRBJ1-6, the V gene TRBV19; D gene unclear. This CDR3 has 15 residues. CDR1 LNHDA and CDR2 SQIVND come from the germline V gene (reference sequence). V shed 7 bases and J shed 7 bases, with 17 bases lying between them. CDR3 nucleotides: TGTGCCAGTACGCCGCGGCCGGGAGGGAATTCACCCCTCCACTTT. The encoded protein is CASTPRPGGNSPLHF. The full variable domain, in which reference TRBV19 and TRBJ1-6 provide the parts outside the CDR3, is DGGITQSPKYLFRKEGQNVTLSCEQNLNHDAMYWYRQDPGQGLRLIYYSQIVNDFQKGDIAEGYSVSREKKESFPLTVTSAQKNPTAFYLCASTPRPGGNSPLHFGNGTRLTVT.

The CDR3 DNA is TGTGCCAGCTCACCACGACAGGAGGGCACTGAAGCTTTCTTT. Protein: CASSPRQEGTEAFF. The rearrangement uses TRBV18 and TRBJ1-1, with D maybe TRBD1 (6 bases). CDR1 and CDR2 (germline): KGHSH, LQKENI. The CDR3 runs to 14 residues. The V and J ends lost 1 base and 4 bases respectively, with 10 bases between them. Full variable domain (missing parts from reference TRBV18 and TRBJ1-1): NAGVMQNPRHLVRRRGQEARLRCSPMKGHSHVYWYRQLPEEGLKFMVYLQKENIIDESGMPKERFSAEFPKEGPSILRIQQVVRGDSAAYFCASSPRQEGTEAFFGQGTRLTVV.

The chain uses TRBV28 and TRBJ1-2; no definite D call. The CDR3 contains 12 residues. Germline values: CDR1 MDHEN, CDR2 SYDVKM. V was trimmed by 2 bases and J by 6 bases, leaving 7 bases between them. This CDR3 is CASSLVGDGYTF. The CDR3 DNA sequence: TGTGCCAGCAGTTTAGTAGGTGATGGCTACACCTTC.

V is TRBV6-5 and J is TRBJ2-1; 9 bases align to TRBD2. J was trimmed by 10 bases and V by 0 bases; bases with no gene match: 10. The CDR3 extends over 16 amino acids. CDR1 and CDR2 from the germline V gene are MNHEY and SVGAGI. CDR3 nucleotide sequence: TGTGCCAGCAGTTACTCGAGAGCGGGGGGCCGGGGAGAGCAGTTCTTC. It specifies CASSYSRAGGRGEQFF.

This sequence joins TRBV10-3 and TRBJ2-3; 9 bases map to TRBD1. The CDR3 consists of 15 residues. CDR1 and CDR2 from the germline V gene are ENHRY and SYGVKD. The V gene end was trimmed by 4 bases and the J gene end by 1 base; junction bases not matched to a gene: 3. Here the CDR3 reads CAISGTGGGTDTQYF. The CDR3 DNA is TGTGCCATCAGTGGAACAGGGGGCGGCACAGATACGCAGTATTTT.

The J gene is TRBJ1-1, the V gene TRBV5-1, with 9 nucleotides matching TRBD1. This CDR3 is 13 amino acids long. Germline CDR1 is SGHRS and CDR2 is YFSETQ. J was trimmed by 5 bases and V by 5 bases; bases with no gene match: 4. CDR3 residues: CASRWDRDTEAFF. CDR3 nucleotides: TGCGCCAGCAGATGGGACAGGGATACTGAAGCTTTCTTT.

The genes are TRBV27 and TRBJ2-1; no definite D call. CDR3 length equals 14 residues. Per the germline V gene, CDR1 is MNHEY and CDR2 is SMNVEV (reference sequence). The V gene lost 1 base and the J gene lost 7 bases, with 11 bases spanning the gap. CDR3 bases: TGTGCCAGCAGTTTATTCGCCACCGGTAATGAGCAGTTCTTC. This gives the protein CASSLFATGNEQFF.

V and J are TRBV5-4 and TRBJ1-1; weak D call: TRBD1 (5 bases). V was pared by 2 bases and J by 5 bases, with 13 bases between. The CDR3 runs 14 residues. Germline V gene lookup returns CDR1 SGHNT and CDR2 YYREEE (reference sequence). The CDR3 reads CASSFAGARTEAFF. In DNA form, the CDR3 reads TGTGCCAGCAGCTTCGCCGGGGCGAGAACTGAAGCTTTCTTT.

This clone was found a few times. J is TRBJ1-2 and V is TRBV5-4; TRBD1 might be the D (5 bases). From germline, CDR1 is SGHNT and CDR2 YYREEE (reference sequence). The ends were cut back, 0 bases at V and 4 bases at J, with 13 bases in the middle. The CDR3 sequence is 15 residues long. CDR3 bases: TGTGCCAGCAGCTTGGCCCCCCGGGACGTCTATGGCTACACCTTC. Translating gives CASSLAPRDVYGYTF.

The CDR3 DNA reads TGTGCCAGCAGTTACTCGTTTGGACAGGGGGATACTGAAGCTTTCTTT. This gives the protein CASSYSFGQGDTEAFF. The V and J genes are TRBV6-5 and TRBJ1-1, with TRBD1 identical over 10 bases. The junction had 6 bases not matched to a gene; V was cut back by 0 bases and J by 5 bases. This CDR3 comprises 16 residues. CDR1 and CDR2 (germline): MNHEY, SVGAGI.

This clone has a handful of counts. This chain connects TRBV7-2 to TRBJ1-1; TRBD1 aligns across 7 bases. CDR3 size: 15 residues. Germline V gene sequence: CDR1 SGHTA, CDR2 FQGNSA. V dropped 5 bases and J dropped 6; count of bases not matched to a gene: 12. The DNA for the CDR3 is TGTGCCAGCAGCCCCCAGACAGGGAGTTTAGCTGAAGCTTTCTTT. This translates into CASSPQTGSLAEAFF.

The chain combines TRBV27 with TRBJ1-2; 12 bases are a match to TRBD1. V lost 5 bases and J lost 1; bases outside the gene matches: 8. Germline values: CDR1 MNHEY, CDR2 SMNVEV (reference sequence). This CDR3 has 17 amino acids. The CDR3 region has the DNA TGTGCCAGCAGTGACCGGGACAGGGGGCCAAGTAACTATGGCTACACCTTC. It specifies CASSDRDRGPSNYGYTF.

On this clone itself: Germline and junction disagree at one end, which may indicate a read error. The chain couples TRBV5-1 to TRBJ2-3, with D maybe TRBD2 (5 bases). Germline CDR1 reads SGHRS; CDR2 reads YFSETQ. CDR3 length: 14 residues. The CDR3 loop reads CASRLAGVEDTQYF. The DNA of the CDR3 is TGCGCCAGCAGATTGGCCGGGGTGGAAGATACGCAGTATTTT. Drawing the rest from reference TRBV5-1 and TRBJ2-3, the complete variable domain is KAGVTQTPRYLIKTRGQQVTLSCSPISGHRSVSWYQQTPGQGLQFLFEYFSETQRNKGNFPGRFSGRQFSNSRSEMNVSTLELGDSALYLCASRLAGVEDTQYFGPGTRLTVL.

This clone was found once. The chain is built from TRBV19 and TRBJ1-1; D is unclear. V was trimmed by 6 bases and J by 6 bases, leaving 8 bases between them. This CDR3 is 11 amino acids long. Looked up from germline, CDR1 is LNHDA and CDR2 is SQIVND (reference sequence). The CDR3 DNA reads as TGTGCCAGTAGCCGTCCCGCTGAAGCTTTCTTT. It encodes CASSRPAEAFF.

The gene calls are TRBV10-2 and TRBJ2-7; TRBD1 matches 8 bases. The CDR3 length is 13 residues. The V gene's germline CDR1 is WSHSY and CDR2 SAAADI. V shed 6 bases and J 2 bases; nucleotides not matched to a gene: 3. CDR3 nucleotides: TGCGCCAGCAGATCGGGACAGGCCTACGAGCAGTACTTC. Amino acids: CASRSGQAYEQYF.

The chain couples TRBV5-4 to TRBJ2-2; 10 bases agree with TRBD2. CDR3 length: 17 amino acids. The J segment lost 1 base and the V segment lost 2 bases, leaving 5 bases of the junction unmatched. Germline values: CDR1 SGHNT, CDR2 YYREEE (reference sequence). The CDR3 DNA reads as TGTGCCAGCAGCTTAAATCCTAGCGGGGGGAACACCGGGGAGCTGTTTTTT. This sequence encodes CASSLNPSGGNTGELFF.

The J gene is TRBJ1-6, the V gene TRBV6-5; 9 positions match TRBD1. Trimming removed 7 bases from V and 7 bases from J; junction bases left unmatched: 8. The CDR3 is made up of 15 amino acids. Germline-derived CDR1 and CDR2 are MNHEY and SVGAGI. The CDR3 region has the DNA TGTGCCAGCACTCTACCTGGACAGGGGAATTCACCCCTCCACTTT. Protein: CASTLPGQGNSPLHF.

The V call is TRBV20-1, the J call TRBJ1-2; no reliable D call. Trimming took off 8 bases at V and 1 base at J, with 8 bases between the two ends. CDR1 and CDR2 from the germline V gene are DFQATT and SNEGSKA (reference sequence). This CDR3 is built from 11 residues. Here the CDR3 DNA reads TGCAGTAAAAGGTTTAACTATGGCTACACCTTC. Protein product: CSKRFNYGYTF.